One sample yielded the 26 T cell receptor beta chains listed below, sequenced in a study of early T cells in non-severe SARS-CoV-2 infection. Each CDR3 protein gets one entry after TCRdb re-called the 5' RACE reads with MiXCR. The sample records 55,000 to 75,000 distinct CDR3 sequences, approximately 12% being singletons. The sequencing sample was made of whole blood. These receptors all come from an adult who was a healthcare worker with PCR-confirmed SARS-CoV-2 infection or an uninfected control (not recorded which).

This clonotype showed up many times. The rearrangement uses TRBV18 and TRBJ2-2; D ambiguous. The CDR3 totals 14 residues. V dropped 6 bases and J dropped 2 bases, with 10 bases sitting between them. The germline V gene has CDR1 KGHSH and CDR2 LQKENI. The CDR3 reads CASSPELNTGELFF. The CDR3 DNA follows: TGTGCCAGCTCTCCCGAATTAAACACCGGGGAGCTGTTTTTT.

This clonotype was picked up a small number of times. The chain uses TRBV20-1 and TRBJ2-7; D is unresolved. The length of the CDR3 is 12 residues. Germline V gives CDR1 DFQATT, CDR2 SNEGSKA (reference sequence). Deletions cut 4 bases from V and 0 bases from J, with 7 bases between. The CDR3 DNA sequence: TGCAGTGCTAAATGGAGCTCCTACGAGCAGTACTTC. Its translation is CSAKWSSYEQYF.

This clonotype was detected ten times or more. In nucleotides, the CDR3 is TGTGCCAGCAGCAACGGACTCTTCTACGAGCAGTACTTC. It specifies CASSNGLFYEQYF. The chain couples TRBV7-9 to TRBJ2-7, with D possibly being TRBD2 (5 bases). Between the trimmed V and J ends, which lost 5 bases and 3 bases, there was a span of 11 bases. CDR3 length equals 13 residues. Germline V CDR1 and CDR2: SEHNR, FQNEAQ (reference sequence).

This clonotype was seen many times. The chain carries TRBV7-9 and TRBJ2-7; no clear D. The CDR3 consists of 13 residues. The V gene lost 5 bases and the J gene lost 2 bases, with 10 bases spanning the gap. Per germline, CDR1 SEHNR and CDR2 FQNEAQ (reference sequence). The CDR3, as DNA: TGTGCCAGCAGCCCCCCTTTGACCTACGAGCAGTACTTC. As protein: CASSPPLTYEQYF. Full variable domain (rest looked up from reference TRBV7-9 and TRBJ2-7): DTGVSQNPRHKITKRGQNVTFRCDPISEHNRLYWYRQTLGQGPEFLTYFQNEAQLEKSRLLSDRFSAERPKGSFSTLEIQRTEQGDSAMYLCASSPPLTYEQYFGPGTRLTVT.

This chain joins TRBV12-3 or TRBV12-4 and TRBJ2-1; TRBD1 agrees at 9 bases. The CDR3 is made up of 15 amino acids. V lost 8 bases and J lost 7; bases outside the gene matches: 12. The CDR3 is CASGFSGQGRNEQFF. Written as DNA, the CDR3 is TGTGCCAGCGGGTTTTCGGGACAGGGTAGAAATGAGCAGTTCTTC.

This chain joins TRBV28 and TRBJ1-2; weak D call: TRBD1 (5 bases). The length of the CDR3 is 14 residues. Germline V CDR1 and CDR2: MDHEN, SYDVKM. V lost 1 base and J lost 7, with 13 bases in between. CDR3 nucleotides: TGTGCCAGCAGTTTATATGCAGGGTGGAGTGGCTACACCTTC. It codes for CASSLYAGWSGYTF.

At least ten counts were recorded for this clonotype. The chain uses TRBV29-1 and TRBJ2-7; 10 bases match TRBD2. CDR1 and CDR2 (germline): SQVTM, ANQGSEA. V shed 4 bases, J shed 2 bases, and the junction held 2 bases outside the gene matches. The CDR3 has 13 amino acids. CDR3 sequence: CSVATSGTYEQYF. Here the CDR3 DNA reads TGCAGCGTTGCAACTAGCGGGACCTACGAGCAGTACTTC.

This clonotype was counted at least ten times. The chain recombines TRBV10-3 with TRBJ2-7; the D gene is possibly TRBD2 (6 bases). CDR3 length: 14 amino acids. Germline V gives CDR1 ENHRY, CDR2 SYGVKD. In DNA, the CDR3 is TGTGCAATCGGGAGCCAGCTACCTACCTACGAGCAGTACTTC. Protein sequence: CAIGSQLPTYEQYF.

This clonotype appeared many times. The chain links TRBV27 to TRBJ1-5; D is unclear. With 2 bases removed from V and 0 bases from J, the gap between germline ends came to 8 bases. The CDR3 has 15 amino acids. Per germline, CDR1 MNHEY and CDR2 SMNVEV (reference sequence). CDR3 DNA sequence: TGTGCCAGCAGTTTAAGTCAGTATAGCAATCAGCCCCAGCATTTT. It encodes CASSLSQYSNQPQHF.

V is TRBV29-1 and J is TRBJ1-2; D remains ambiguous. The CDR3 length is 15 residues. Trimming stripped 7 bases from V and 4 bases from J, with 22 bases between. Germline CDR1 SQVTM, CDR2 ANQGSEA. CDR3 bases: TGCAGCGCTGACCTGGGGAAGGTTAAGCCCTATGGCTACACCTTC. Protein product: CSADLGKVKPYGYTF.

At least ten counts were recorded for this clonotype. The chain links TRBV7-2 to TRBJ2-1; D ambiguous. This CDR3 is 15 amino acids long. Germline CDR1 reads SGHTA; CDR2 reads FQGNSA. V lost 8 bases and J 4 bases, leaving 18 bases between the germline ends. The CDR3 sequence is CASRPRAGDYNEQFF. As DNA, the CDR3 is TGTGCCAGCCGACCTAGGGCAGGAGATTACAATGAGCAGTTCTTC.

This clonotype was seen many times. At one of its ends the junction is not consistent with the germline gene, which may arise from a read error. The rearrangement joins TRBV5-6 to TRBJ2-7, with TRBD1 identical over 7 bases. The V gene's germline CDR1 is SGHDT and CDR2 YYEEEE. The CDR3 spans 15 residues. The CDR3 protein is CASTLRGPPSYEQYF. In nucleotides, the CDR3 is TGTGCCAGCACCTTGAGGGGGCCTCCTTCCTACGAGCAGTACTTC.

The rearrangement uses TRBV4-1 and TRBJ1-4; 8 nucleotides align to TRBD1. Germline values: CDR1 MGHRA, CDR2 YSYEKL. V gave up 10 bases and J gave up 8 bases; unmatched junction bases: 9. This CDR3 comprises 13 residues. The CDR3 coding sequence is TGCGCCACCTCGGACAGGGATGACGAAAAACTGTTTTTT. As protein: CATSDRDDEKLFF.

This clonotype was recorded at least ten times. The chain links TRBV4-2 to TRBJ2-2, with D possibly being TRBD2 (6 bases). Trimming cost V 0 bases and J 6 bases, with 14 bases left between them. This CDR3 spans 16 amino acids. Germline V CDR1 and CDR2: LGHNA, YNFKEQ. The CDR3 is CASSQDKGTPSGELFF. In DNA form, the CDR3 reads TGTGCCAGCAGCCAAGATAAAGGGACTCCCTCCGGGGAGCTGTTTTTT.

The chain joins TRBV5-1 to TRBJ1-6; TRBD1 agrees at 12 bases. The CDR3 loop spans 16 amino acids. CDR1 is SGHRS, CDR2 YFSETQ, per germline. With 3 bases clipped from V and 11 bases from J, the junction kept 9 bases outside the gene matches. CDR3 bases: TGCGCCAGCAGCTATACGGGGACAGGGGGCGCGACACCCCTCCACTTT. Amino acids: CASSYTGTGGATPLHF.

J is TRBJ1-4 and V is TRBV3-2; the table calls TRBD1, which could not be checked here. TRBV3-2 is reported as a pseudogene. The CDR3 spans 16 residues. The CDR3 bases are TGTGCCAGCAGCCAATGGCAGGGAGAAACTAATGAAAAACTGTTTTTT. Protein product: CASSQWQGETNEKLFF.

This clonotype was seen ten or more times. CDR3 nucleotides: TGTGCCAGCAGCTTAGCGGGGGGTTTCATGGTCGGGGAGCTGTTTTTT. Protein sequence: CASSLAGGFMVGELFF. This chain connects TRBV7-8 to TRBJ2-2; perhaps TRBD2 as D (6 bases). V was pared by 0 bases and J by 7 bases, with 15 bases between. The germline CDR1 and CDR2 sequences are SGHVS and FQNEAQ. The CDR3 extends over 16 amino acids.

The chain joins TRBV7-2 to TRBJ2-6; possibly TRBD1 or TRBD2 for D (5 bases each). Trimming shortened V by 5 bases and J by 4 bases, and 12 bases separated the two germline ends. This CDR3 is 15 amino acids long. Germline V CDR1 and CDR2: SGHTA, FQGNSA. As DNA, the CDR3 is TGTGCCAGCAGCATCGGGACGGGAGGGGCCAACGTCCTGACTTTC. This sequence encodes CASSIGTGGANVLTF.

This clonotype was counted at least ten times. V gene TRBV29-1 combines with J gene TRBJ2-3; D tentatively reads TRBD1 or TRBD2 (6 bases each). V was clipped by 1 base and J by 5 bases, with 13 bases between them. Germline lookup yields CDR1 SQVTM and CDR2 ANQGSEA. The CDR3 covers 14 residues. CDR3 amino acids: CSVEGGAGLDTQYF. The DNA for the CDR3 is TGCAGCGTTGAAGGGGGGGCAGGATTAGATACGCAGTATTTT.

As concerns this clonotype: A far bigger clonotype differs at one base, so this is likely a read error. V is TRBV13 and J is TRBJ2-3; perhaps TRBD2 as D (6 bases). CDR1 PRHDT and CDR2 FYEKMQ come from the germline V gene (reference sequence). This CDR3 is 14 amino acids long. V was trimmed by 5 bases and J by 2 bases, leaving 11 bases between them. CDR3 in amino acids: CASSHRGYTDTQYF. CDR3 in DNA: TGTGCCAGCAGCCACCGGGGGTACACAGATACGCAGTATTTT.

In this sample, this clonotype turned up many times. The DNA for the CDR3 is TGTGGTACAGGGGGTTCCGTTGGAGGGGCCAACGTCCTGACTTTC. This gives the protein CGTGGSVGGANVLTF. The chain combines TRBV6-5 with TRBJ2-6, with TRBD1 matching 8 bases. The length of the CDR3 is 15 residues. Germline loops: CDR1 MNHEY, CDR2 SVGAGI.

This clonotype was seen ten or more times. The genes are TRBV5-1 and TRBJ2-6; the D is unclear. There are 15 residues in the CDR3. Trimming shortened V by 3 bases and J by 2 bases, and 9 bases separated the two germline ends. The germline CDR1 and CDR2 sequences are SGHRS and YFSETQ. CDR3 region: CASSWEPTGANVLTF. CDR3 nucleotide sequence: TGCGCCAGCAGCTGGGAACCTACTGGGGCCAACGTCCTGACTTTC.

The chain couples TRBV19 to TRBJ2-2; the D gene is possibly TRBD2 (6 bases). CDR3 length: 14 residues. V dropped 1 base and J dropped 5 bases, with 8 bases sitting between them. The V gene's germline CDR1 is LNHDA and CDR2 SQIVND (reference sequence). The DNA of the CDR3 is TGTGCCAGTAGTATAGCCGGAGGGACCGGGGAGCTGTTTTTT. It is translated as CASSIAGGTGELFF.

This clonotype came up many times. The chain recombines TRBV7-9 with TRBJ2-5, with D possibly matching TRBD1 (5 bases). V lost 2 bases and J 2 bases, leaving 12 bases between the germline ends. CDR1 is SEHNR, CDR2 FQNEAQ, per germline (reference sequence). The length of the CDR3 is 15 residues. CDR3 in DNA: TGTGCCAGCAGCTTAACAGGCCAGGGACAAGAGACCCAGTACTTC. Protein: CASSLTGQGQETQYF.

This clonotype has at least ten counts. The chain is built from TRBV6-2 or TRBV6-3 and TRBJ2-3; no clear D. V was pared by 2 bases and J by 5 bases, with 5 bases between. The germline gives CDR1 MNHEY, CDR2 SVGEGT. The CDR3 runs 12 residues. This CDR3 reads CASSYGIDTQYF. As DNA, the CDR3 is TGTGCCAGCAGTTACGGTATAGATACGCAGTATTTT.

This clonotype was detected many times. J is TRBJ2-1 and V is TRBV5-1; D may correspond to TRBD1 or TRBD2 (5 bases each). In germline, CDR1 is SGHRS, CDR2 YFSETQ. Trimming stripped 0 bases from V and 13 bases from J, with 17 bases between. This CDR3 contains 14 residues. The DNA for the CDR3 is TGCGCCAGCAGCTTGGCCGGGGCGACCCAAGCCCAGTTCTTC. Translating it yields CASSLAGATQAQFF. Drawing the rest from reference TRBV5-1 and TRBJ2-1, the complete variable domain is KAGVTQTPRYLIKTRGQQVTLSCSPISGHRSVSWYQQTPGQGLQFLFEYFSETQRNKGNFPGRFSGRQFSNSRSEMNVSTLELGDSALYLCASSLAGATQAQFFGPGTRLTVL.